Listed below are T cell receptor beta chains from one sample, sequenced in a study of T cells in Graves' hyperthyroidism and ophthalmopathy. TCRdb re-called the multiplex PCR reads with MiXCR, one entry per CDR3 protein. Of some 580,000 distinct CDR3 sequences listed, about 16% were seen once; the top ten hold 2.5% to 4%. Sequencing was performed on blood. These receptors all stem from a woman in her 40s with Graves' ophthalmopathy. CDR3s include the opening cysteine and the closing phenylalanine or tryptophan. Fields, in order: D gene, J gene, clone size, V gene, CDR3 DNA, CDR3 protein. D genes are given only for firm matches. For some rows the clone size is stated as once, few or many, or as a class when expanded; others skip it.

- | TRBJ2-1 | many | TRBV30 | TGTGCCTGGACGAGACTAGTTACTGAGCAGTTCTTC | CAWTRLVTEQFF
- | TRBJ1-1 | - | TRBV20-1 | TGCAGTGCCCAGGGGACCTATGTTATGAACACTGAAGCTTTCTTT | CSAQGTYVMNTEAFF
TRBD2 | TRBJ2-2 | few | TRBV25-1 | TGTGCCAGCAGTGAAGGGCGGGGGGAGACCGGGGAGCTGTTTTTT | CASSEGRGETGELFF
- | TRBJ2-4 | - | TRBV12-3/TRBV12-4 | TGTGCCAGCAGTTTAGGAGTCGGCTTAAGAAACATTCAGTACTTC | CASSLGVGLRNIQYF
- | TRBJ1-3 | - | TRBV9 | TGTGCCAGCAGCTCCGGGGCGGCTGGAAACACCATATATTTT | CASSSGAAGNTIYF
TRBD1 | TRBJ2-1 | many | TRBV5-1 | TGCGCCAGCAGCTTGACTGGGACAGCTATTTCGTACAATGAGCAGTTCTTC | CASSLTGTAISYNEQFF
- | TRBJ1-4 | few | TRBV5-1 | TGCGCCAGCAGCTCGGGACTCACTAATGAAAAACTGTTTTTT | CASSSGLTNEKLFF
TRBD1 | TRBJ1-3 | few | TRBV20-1 | TGCAGTGCCAGATGGGATTCCGGGACAGGCTCTGGAAACACCATATATTTT | CSARWDSGTGSGNTIYF
- | TRBJ2-1 | many | TRBV20-1 | TGCAGTGCTAGTGGCGGGACCTCCTACAATGAGCAGTTCTTC | CSASGGTSYNEQFF
TRBD1 | TRBJ1-2 | - | TRBV4-1 | TGCGCCAGCAGCCAATATTCTCACCTCACCGGGACAGAGTCTGATGGCTACACCTTC | CASSQYSHLTGTESDGYTF
- | TRBJ2-5 | - | TRBV10-3 | TGTGCCATCAGTGAGGGGCAAGAGACCCAGTACTTC | CAISEGQETQYF
- | TRBJ2-7 | many | TRBV10-3 | TGTGCCATCAGTGATGGGGACCAATACGAGCAGTACTTC | CAISDGDQYEQYF
TRBD2 | TRBJ2-6 | once | TRBV7-3 | TGTGCCAGCAGTCGGACTAGCGGGAGCTCTGGGGCCAACGTCCTGACTTTC | CASSRTSGSSGANVLTF
- | TRBJ2-7 | many | TRBV5-6 | TGTGCCAGCAGCTTGAAGGGGGAGTCTACCTACGAGCAGTACTTC | CASSLKGESTYEQYF
- | TRBJ1-2 | many | TRBV2 | TGTGCCAGACAAGGGGGGAGGCAGAACTATGGCTACACCTTC | CARQGGRQNYGYTF
- | TRBJ2-3 | many | TRBV7-9 | TGTGCCAGCAGCTCCACTAATACGCAGTATTTT | CASSSTNTQYF
TRBD2 | TRBJ2-2 | many | TRBV9 | TGTGCCAGCAGCGGACTAGCGGGAACGAACACCGGGGAGCTGTTTTTT | CASSGLAGTNTGELFF
TRBD1 | TRBJ1-4 | few | TRBV6-1 | TGTGCCAGCAGTGGAGGCAGGGGGGCGAAAAAACTGTTTTTT | CASSGGRGAKKLFF
TRBD2 | TRBJ2-5 | many | TRBV2 | TGTGCCAGCACCACTAGCGGGGGGATGGAGACCCAGTACTTC | CASTTSGGMETQYF
- | TRBJ2-5 | - | TRBV20-1 | TGCAGTGCTAGAGATGATGGGGGGCGGACAGGAGCCCTGACCCAGTACTTC | CSARDDGGRTGALTQYF
- | TRBJ1-1 | - | TRBV6-1 | TGTGCCAGCAGTGAATCCCGTTGGAGGTCGGGCGCTGCGGACACTGAAGCTTTCTTT | CASSESRWRSGAADTEAFF
TRBD1 | TRBJ1-5 | many | TRBV28 | TGTGCCAGCAGACAAACGGACAGGGGCAATCAGCCCCAGCATTTT | CASRQTDRGNQPQHF
- | TRBJ2-5 | - | TRBV5-1 | TGCGCCAGCAGCTTCGCAAGGGGTGGTCCACCCGGGAGCGCCTACCAAGAGACCCAGTACTTC | CASSFARGGPPGSAYQETQYF
- | TRBJ1-2 | - | TRBV6-5 | TGTGCCAGCAGTTTCGGAACGGGACCGCTCATTAACTATGGCTACACCTTC | CASSFGTGPLINYGYTF
- | TRBJ2-7 | few | TRBV6-1 | TGTGCCAGCAGTGAAGCGTGGAGGGTAGGGGAGCAGTACTTC | CASSEAWRVGEQYF
- | TRBJ2-5 | many | TRBV7-9 | TGTGCCAGCAGCTTCTCGGGGGCAGTGACCCAGTACTTC | CASSFSGAVTQYF
- | TRBJ2-2 | many | TRBV20-1 | TGCAGTGCTAGGTGGCGAGAAGGGACCGGGGAGCTGTTTTTT | CSARWREGTGELFF
- | TRBJ1-2 | few | TRBV7-9 | TGTGCCAGCAGCTTAGATTTGGCAGACTATGGCTACGCCTTC | CASSLDLADYGYAF
- | TRBJ2-2 | many | TRBV3-1 | TGTGCCAGCAGCCAGACCTTGAACACCGGGGAGCTGTTTTTT | CASSQTLNTGELFF
TRBD2 | TRBJ2-2 | - | TRBV10-3 | TGTGCCGGGGGAGGGGTCGCCGGGGAGCTGTTTTTT | CAGGGVAGELFF
- | TRBJ1-5 | many | TRBV30 | TGTGCCTGGAGCTCTGTAGGGGGAAATCAGCCCCAGCATTTT | CAWSSVGGNQPQHF
TRBD2 | TRBJ2-1 | few | TRBV7-9 | TGTGCCAGCAACACCCGGAGCGGGAGTAGACTCAGCTCCTACAATGAGCAGTTCTTC | CASNTRSGSRLSSYNEQFF
- | TRBJ1-5 | few | TRBV13 | TGTGCCAGCAGCTTATACGGCGGCTCTGGGCAGCCCCAGCATTTT | CASSLYGGSGQPQHF
TRBD2 | TRBJ2-6 | few | TRBV19 | TGTGCCAGTAGTATTGAGAGGTCTAGCGGGAGCTCTGGGGCCAACGTCCTGACTTTC | CASSIERSSGSSGANVLTF
TRBD1 | TRBJ2-1 | many | TRBV7-9 | TGTGCCAGCACCCAGACAGGGGTCAATGAGCAGTTCTTC | CASTQTGVNEQFF
- | TRBJ1-2 | few | TRBV6-1 | TGTGCCAGCAGTGAAGTGACTTTTGGCTACACCTTC | CASSEVTFGYTF
TRBD2 | TRBJ2-7 | many | TRBV5-1 | TGCGCCAGCAGCTTGGATAGCGGGGGGACTATCTACGAGCAGTACTTC | CASSLDSGGTIYEQYF
- | TRBJ1-5 | - | TRBV15 | TGTGCTATCTCTATCCGAAAAGAGAGGAAGGTGGGGGAGCAGGGCTATAGCAATCAGCCCCAGCATTTT | CAISIRKERKVGEQGYSNQPQHF
- | TRBJ2-3 | few | TRBV6-1 | TGTGCCAGCAGGGAGTGGAACAGCATCCCCACAGATACGCAGTATTTT | CASREWNSIPTDTQYF
- | TRBJ2-7 | many | TRBV20-1 | TGCAGTGCTAGTCCAGGACCCTCAAGAGAGCAGTACTTC | CSASPGPSREQYF
TRBD1 | TRBJ1-5 | - | TRBV20-1 | TGCAGTGCCCCGGACAGGGAAAGCAATCAGCCCCAGCATTTT | CSAPDRESNQPQHF
TRBD2 | TRBJ2-1 | many | TRBV3-1 | TGTGCCAGCAGCCAAGGGGAGGGTTTCTACAATGAGCAGTTCTTC | CASSQGEGFYNEQFF
- | TRBJ1-4 | few | TRBV3-1 | TGTGCCAGCAGCCGACCCACCTCAACTAATGAAAAACTGTTTTTT | CASSRPTSTNEKLFF
TRBD1 | TRBJ2-7 | few | TRBV11-2 | TGTGCCAGCAGCTTAGCCGGGACAGGGTCCCCCGTGGGATACGAGCAGTACTTC | CASSLAGTGSPVGYEQYF
- | TRBJ1-5 | many | TRBV18 | TGTGCCAGCTCACCCCAGGGGAGGGGCAATCAGCCCCAGCATTTT | CASSPQGRGNQPQHF
- | TRBJ2-3 | many | TRBV6-2/TRBV6-3 | TGTGCCAGCAGTTACTCGGACCGGGATACGCAGTATTTT | CASSYSDRDTQYF
- | TRBJ1-5 | few | TRBV12-3/TRBV12-4 | TGTGCCAGCAGTTGGGGGGGAATAGCTCAGCCCCAGCATTTT | CASSWGGIAQPQHF
- | TRBJ2-4 | few | TRBV28 | TGTGCCAGCAGTTTCTCCAAGGACACAGCCAAAAACATTCAGTACTTC | CASSFSKDTAKNIQYF
- | TRBJ1-1 | - | TRBV28 | TGTGCCAGCAGATCGAACCTCGCTGAAGCTTTCTTT | CASRSNLAEAFF
- | TRBJ2-3 | few | TRBV12-3/TRBV12-4 | TGTGCCAGCAGTTTGGAGGTTCTAGATACGCAGTATTTT | CASSLEVLDTQYF
TRBD1 | TRBJ2-7 | many | TRBV5-1 | TGCGCCAGTTCCGGACAGGGCCGGGCCTACGAGCAGTACTTC | CASSGQGRAYEQYF
TRBD1 | TRBJ1-1 | - | TRBV20-1 | TGCAGTGGCCCGGGACAGGGGGAAACTGAAGCTTTCTTT | CSGPGQGETEAFF
- | TRBJ1-2 | few | TRBV19 | TGTGCCAGTACCTTCGGTAGGGTCCATGGCTACACCTTC | CASTFGRVHGYTF
- | TRBJ2-2 | many | TRBV28 | TGTGCCAGCAGCCCGCTGCTCTCAGGAGACACCGGGGAGCTGTTTTTT | CASSPLLSGDTGELFF
TRBD1 | TRBJ2-3 | many | TRBV11-2 | TGTGCCAGCAGCTTCGGGACAGGGGGCACAGATACGCAGTATTTT | CASSFGTGGTDTQYF